This T cell receptor (beta chain) derives from a study of T cells in Graves' hyperthyroidism and ophthalmopathy. Study results and caveats: The majority of expanded thyroid clonotypes above 0.001 also appeared in blood. Model predictions of ophthalmopathy came a median 6.5 months before onset.

With respect to this clonotype: Its target is unknown.

Amplification of TCR beta CDR3 regions used RNA as the template. TCR CDR3 regions were first amplified by RT-PCR with HTBI primers. One entry per CDR3 protein results from TCRdb running MiXCR on the multiplex PCR reads. This sample yields over 650,000 distinct CDR3 sequences, of which 45% are seen a single time; approximately 7.2% belongs to the top ten. Diagnoses used clinical symptoms, serum thyroxine and TRAb, thyroid ultrasound and orbital computed tomography. Germline V gene data show CDR1 as SNHLY and CDR2 as FYNNEI. There are 12 residues in the CDR3. The V gene lost 8 bases and the J gene lost 4 bases, with 11 bases spanning the gap.

The source is an adult man with Graves' disease, either hyperthyroidism or ophthalmopathy (not recorded which). The chain links TRBV2 to TRBJ1-2; D is uncertain. Sequencing was performed on peripheral blood or thyroid tissue (not recorded which). The CDR3 region has the DNA TGTGCCAGCCAAAACAACCTCTATGGCTACACCTTC. This encodes CASQNNLYGYTF. Drawing the rest from reference TRBV2 and TRBJ1-2, the complete variable domain is EPEVTQTPSHQVTQMGQEVILRCVPISNHLYFYWYRQILGQKVEFLVSFYNNEISEKSEIFDDQFSVERPDGSNFTLKIRSTKLEDSAMYFCASQNNLYGYTFGSGTRLTVV.